Following are 32 T cell receptor beta chains from one sample sequenced in a study of cytomegalovirus exposure and HLA in healthy donors. Assay: immunoSEQ multiplex PCR; the TCRdb copy retains only in-frame clones and omits some. The data hold approximately 160,000 clones, with about 90% observed a single time. Specimen: PBMCs. The receptors stem from a woman aged 18 to 35 in good health and CMV-seropositive.

The V gene is TRBV28, the J gene TRBJ1-2; TRBD1 agrees at 12 bases. This CDR3 comprises 15 residues. CDR1 is MDHEN, CDR2 SYDVKM, per germline. V dropped 6 bases and J dropped 7; count of bases not matched to a gene: 9. This CDR3 reads CASRPPGQGAGGYTF. As DNA, the CDR3 is TGTGCCAGCAGGCCACCGGGACAGGGGGCCGGTGGCTACACCTTC.

The rearrangement joins TRBV2 to TRBJ1-3; tentatively, D is TRBD1 (5 bases). The CDR3 runs to 19 residues. Germline CDR1 is SNHLY and CDR2 is FYNNEI. V was trimmed by 2 bases and J by 0 bases, leaving 20 bases between them. CDR3 DNA sequence: TGTGCCAGCAGTGAATCAGGGCCAGGGCGGTTAGTCTCTGGAAACACCATATATTTT. This codes for CASSESGPGRLVSGNTIYF.

The rearrangement joins TRBV18 to TRBJ2-3, with D possibly being TRBD2 (5 bases). The CDR3 covers 14 residues. Germline V gives CDR1 KGHSH, CDR2 LQKENI. V lost 6 bases and J lost 1, with 11 bases in between. DNA for the CDR3: TGTGCCAGCTCGGACTCATTAGGCACAGATACGCAGTATTTT. It codes for CASSDSLGTDTQYF.

V usage is TRBV5-4 and J usage is TRBJ1-2; 9 bases line up with TRBD1. With 4 bases clipped from V and 7 bases from J, the junction kept 5 bases outside the gene matches. CDR3 size: 13 residues. Germline loops: CDR1 SGHNT, CDR2 YYREEE (reference sequence). The CDR3 DNA is TGTGCCAGCAGCACAAACAGGGGGCGTGGCTACACCTTC. Encoded protein: CASSTNRGRGYTF. The entire variable domain, with the rest obtained from reference TRBV5-4 and TRBJ1-2, is as follows: ETGVTQSPTHLIKTRGQQVTLRCSSQSGHNTVSWYQQALGQGPQFIFQYYREEENGRGNFPPRFSGLQFPNYSSELNVNALELDDSALYLCASSTNRGRGYTFGSGTRLTVV.

This chain connects TRBV27 to TRBJ2-5, with 7 bases fitting TRBD1. V shed 5 bases, J shed 4 bases, and the junction held 10 bases outside the gene matches. Germline V gene data show CDR1 as MNHEY and CDR2 as SMNVEV (reference sequence). CDR3 size: 15 residues. The CDR3 spells CASSVRQGWGETQYF. The CDR3 DNA follows: TGTGCCAGCAGTGTTCGACAGGGCTGGGGAGAGACCCAGTACTTC.

This clone was detected a few times. The chain couples TRBV6-1 to TRBJ1-6; perhaps TRBD1 as D (5 bases). Germline V gene data show CDR1 as MNHNS and CDR2 as SASEGT. V was trimmed by 3 bases and J by 5 bases, leaving 5 bases between them. The CDR3 is made up of 13 amino acids. In DNA form, the CDR3 reads TGTGCCAGCAGTGACAGGGATAATTCACCCCTCCACTTT. This encodes CASSDRDNSPLHF.

The chain combines TRBV25-1 with TRBJ1-1; D is unresolved. CDR3 length: 15 residues. Germline V gives CDR1 MGHDK, CDR2 SYGVNS. Trimming left V 1 base short and J 6 bases short, with 15 bases between. CDR3 sequence reads: CASSELGRESAEAFF. DNA of the CDR3: TGTGCCAGCAGTGAATTGGGGAGAGAGAGCGCTGAAGCTTTCTTT. Looking up the rest from reference TRBV25-1 and TRBJ1-1 gives the full variable domain: EADIYQTPRYLVIGTGKKITLECSQTMGHDKMYWYQQDPGMELHLIHYSYGVNSTEKGDLSSESTVSRIRTEHFPLTLESARPSHTSQYLCASSELGRESAEAFFGQGTRLTVV.

The chain uses TRBV7-9 and TRBJ1-4; 12 bases map to TRBD1. Germline CDR1 and CDR2: SEHNR and FQNEAQ (reference sequence). This CDR3 region has 14 residues. V was pared by 6 bases and J by 7 bases, with 3 bases of the junction left unmatched. The CDR3 DNA reads TGTGCCAGCAGGGGACAGGGGGCTGGTGAAAAACTGTTTTTT. Its translation: CASRGQGAGEKLFF. Using reference TRBV7-9 and TRBJ1-4 for the parts outside the CDR3, the full variable domain is DTGVSQNPRHKITKRGQNVTFRCDPISEHNRLYWYRQTLGQGPEFLTYFQNEAQLEKSRLLSDRFSAERPKGSFSTLEIQRTEQGDSAMYLCASRGQGAGEKLFFGSGTQLSVL.

The chain is built from TRBV21-1 and TRBJ2-3; TRBD2 is the table's D call and was not checked against the DNA. TRBV21-1 is a pseudogene. CDR3 size: 16 residues. The CDR3 is CASSRSLARLTDTQYF. CDR3 DNA sequence: TGTGCCAGCAGCCGTTCACTAGCACGGCTCACAGATACGCAGTATTTT.

The CDR3 DNA reads TGTGCCAGCAGTGAATATTGGGGGGTTCGGACTGAAGCTTTCTTT. Translated, it gives CASSEYWGVRTEAFF. The rearrangement links TRBV25-1 to TRBJ1-1; a weak D match, TRBD1 (5 bases). V was cut by 0 bases and J by 5 bases, with 13 bases left in between. The V gene's germline CDR1 is MGHDK and CDR2 SYGVNS. The CDR3 has 15 amino acids.

The chain couples TRBV27 to TRBJ1-1, with 9 bases matching TRBD1. CDR3 length: 16 residues. Trimming removed 4 bases from V and 1 base from J; junction bases left unmatched: 7. Germline CDR1 is MNHEY and CDR2 is SMNVEV (reference sequence). CDR3 amino acids: CASSSPLGQGNTEAFF. As DNA, the CDR3 is TGTGCCAGCAGTTCTCCCCTGGGACAGGGGAACACTGAAGCTTTCTTT.

The chain has TRBV4-2 and TRBJ2-1; 9 bases match TRBD1. With V trimmed by 2 bases and J by 7 bases, 9 bases remained unmatched. The germline CDR1 and CDR2 sequences are LGHNA and YNFKEQ. The CDR3 contains 16 residues. CDR3 bases: TGTGCCAGCAGCCAACTCCACAGGGGGCTAATAAATGAGCAGTTCTTC. As protein: CASSQLHRGLINEQFF.

The chain combines TRBV7-9 with TRBJ2-7; TRBD2 matches at 11 bases. CDR1 SEHNR and CDR2 FQNEAQ come from the germline V gene (reference sequence). The CDR3 sequence is 13 residues long. V was clipped by 6 bases and J by 6 bases; unmatched bases: 4. CDR3 sequence: CASSTSGRGEQYF. The CDR3 coding sequence is TGTGCCAGCAGTACTAGCGGGAGAGGCGAGCAGTACTTC.

This clone was detected only once. J is TRBJ2-2 and V is TRBV7-9; unclear D gene. The germline V gene encodes CDR1 SEHNR and CDR2 FQNEAQ (reference sequence). V lost 3 bases and J 7 bases, leaving 9 bases between the germline ends. The CDR3 spans 13 residues. CDR3 sequence: CASSFPQVGELFF. Written as DNA, the CDR3 is TGTGCCAGCAGCTTCCCTCAGGTCGGGGAGCTGTTTTTT.

J is TRBJ2-5 and V is TRBV7-8; D call uncertain. Germline CDR1 and CDR2: SGHVS and FQNEAQ. The CDR3 runs 13 residues. V was shortened by 2 bases and J by 1 base, with 5 bases between the two germline ends. This CDR3 reads CASSLFIQETQYF. The CDR3 DNA reads TGTGCCAGCAGCTTATTTATCCAAGAGACCCAGTACTTC.

V and J are TRBV5-1 and TRBJ2-7; 10 nucleotides align to TRBD1. Germline loops: CDR1 SGHRS, CDR2 YFSETQ. The CDR3 consists of 14 residues. The V segment lost 6 bases and the J segment 4 bases; nucleotides outside the gene matches: 7. CDR3 amino acids: CASTAGQGTYEQYF. The CDR3 DNA reads as TGCGCCAGCACGGCGGGACAGGGGACTTACGAGCAGTACTTC.

This clone was observed a single time. V gene TRBV18 combines with J gene TRBJ2-5; D may be TRBD2 (6 bases). CDR1 and CDR2 from the germline V gene are KGHSH and LQKENI. This CDR3 spans 13 amino acids. V lost 0 bases and J lost 7, with 9 bases in between. CDR3 sequence (DNA): TGTGCCAGCTCACCACCACCGCGGGGGACCCAGTACTTC. Encoded protein: CASSPPPRGTQYF.

The V gene is TRBV28, the J gene TRBJ2-3; 8 nucleotides match TRBD2. CDR1 is MDHEN, CDR2 SYDVKM, per germline. This CDR3 contains 18 residues. V shed 5 bases, J shed 5 bases, and the junction held 18 bases outside the gene matches. DNA for the CDR3: TGTGCCAGCAGTCTACCCCGGCCAGCGGGAGAAGTCTTAGATACGCAGTATTTT. Protein product: CASSLPRPAGEVLDTQYF. Using reference TRBV28 and TRBJ2-3 for the parts outside the CDR3, the full variable domain is DVKVTQSSRYLVKRTGEKVFLECVQDMDHENMFWYRQDPGLGLRLIYFSYDVKMKEKGDIPEGYSVSREKKERFSLILESASTNQTSMYLCASSLPRPAGEVLDTQYFGPGTRLTVL.

The J gene is TRBJ2-2, the V gene TRBV4-2, with TRBD2 matching over 7 bases. This CDR3 comprises 19 residues. After removal of 0 bases from V and 0 bases from J, the junction contained 10 bases not matched to a gene. CDR1 is LGHNA, CDR2 YNFKEQ, per germline. This CDR3 is CASSQDAIRGRANTGELFF. CDR3 bases: TGTGCCAGCAGCCAAGATGCGATTCGGGGGAGGGCGAACACCGGGGAGCTGTTTTTT.

There are a few counts of this clone. The chain employs TRBV28 and TRBJ1-2; D remains unclear. Germline-derived CDR1 and CDR2 are MDHEN and SYDVKM. The CDR3 sequence is 12 residues long. The germline V and J ends were trimmed by 6 bases and 3 bases, with 8 bases remaining between them. CDR3 loop: CASRAGDYGYTF. CDR3 sequence (DNA): TGTGCCAGCAGGGCCGGGGACTATGGCTACACCTTC.

The V call is TRBV6-5, the J call TRBJ2-7; 10 bases agree with TRBD2. J lost 5 bases, V lost 5 bases, and 6 bases had no gene match. Germline V gene data show CDR1 as MNHEY and CDR2 as SVGAGI. This CDR3 region has 14 residues. The CDR3 protein is CASSPLAGVHEQYF. The CDR3, as DNA: TGTGCCAGCAGTCCCCTAGCGGGAGTCCACGAGCAGTACTTC.

The chain is built from TRBV5-1 and TRBJ2-1; 8 bases are shared with TRBD2. V lost 0 bases and J lost 5; bases outside the gene matches: 4. The CDR3 covers 15 residues. Germline V gives CDR1 SGHRS, CDR2 YFSETQ. CDR3: CASSLAGTSHNEQFF. The CDR3 DNA sequence: TGCGCCAGCAGCTTGGCCGGGACTAGTCACAATGAGCAGTTCTTC. Full variable domain (outside the CDR3, taken from reference TRBV5-1 and TRBJ2-1): KAGVTQTPRYLIKTRGQQVTLSCSPISGHRSVSWYQQTPGQGLQFLFEYFSETQRNKGNFPGRFSGRQFSNSRSEMNVSTLELGDSALYLCASSLAGTSHNEQFFGPGTRLTVL.

The V gene is TRBV28, the J gene TRBJ2-5; D gene uncertain. Trimming shortened V by 2 bases and J by 4 bases, and 8 bases separated the two germline ends. The CDR3 contains 13 residues. The germline V gene encodes CDR1 MDHEN and CDR2 SYDVKM. CDR3 coding DNA: TGTGCCAGCAGTTTAAGCCTAGGAGAGACCCAGTACTTC. It is translated as CASSLSLGETQYF.

The J gene is TRBJ2-7, the V gene TRBV14; TRBD1 is a possible D gene (6 bases). The CDR3 is 14 residues long. Per germline, CDR1 SGHDN and CDR2 FVKESK. Trimming cost V 0 bases and J 6 bases, with 12 bases left between them. CDR3: CASSQEDRLSEQYF. The CDR3 DNA sequence: TGTGCCAGCAGCCAAGAAGACAGGTTGTCCGAGCAGTACTTC. Full variable domain (outside the CDR3, taken from reference TRBV14 and TRBJ2-7): EAGVTQFPSHSVIEKGQTVTLRCDPISGHDNLYWYRRVMGKEIKFLLHFVKESKQDESGMPNNRFLAERTGGTYSTLKVQPAELEDSGVYFCASSQEDRLSEQYFGPGTRLTVT.

The V call is TRBV9, the J call TRBJ2-7; D perhaps matches TRBD2 (6 bases). Trimming removed 3 bases from V and 2 bases from J, with 12 bases in between. The germline CDR1 and CDR2 sequences are SGDLS and YYNGEE. The CDR3 is 14 amino acids. The CDR3 region is CASSAGVGTYEQYF. In DNA form, the CDR3 reads TGTGCCAGCAGCGCGGGGGTCGGGACCTACGAGCAGTACTTC.

This clone was seen once. This chain links TRBV15 with TRBJ2-2; weak D call: TRBD2 (5 bases). The V end lost 0 bases, the J end lost 6 bases, and 8 bases lay between the germline ends. The germline V gene has CDR1 LNHNV and CDR2 YYDKDF (reference sequence). The length of the CDR3 is 14 residues. The CDR3 region is CATSRDQEAGELFF. The CDR3 DNA sequence: TGTGCCACCAGCAGAGACCAGGAGGCCGGGGAGCTGTTTTTT.

This rearrangement joins TRBV28 to TRBJ1-4; D gene ambiguous. CDR3 length equals 14 residues. The V and J ends lost 5 bases and 0 bases respectively, with 7 bases between them. The germline V gene has CDR1 MDHEN and CDR2 SYDVKM. CDR3 nucleotide sequence: TGTGCCAGCAGTCGCACACCAACTAATGAAAAACTGTTTTTT. Amino acid sequence: CASSRTPTNEKLFF.

The J gene is TRBJ1-5, the V gene TRBV28; D unclear. V gave up 6 bases and J gave up 0 bases, with 9 bases separating them. The length of the CDR3 is 14 residues. The V gene's germline CDR1 is MDHEN and CDR2 SYDVKM. CDR3: CASRTKYSNQPQHF. DNA of the CDR3: TGTGCCAGCAGAACAAAGTATAGCAATCAGCCCCAGCATTTT.

The chain joins TRBV5-1 to TRBJ2-7; the match to TRBD2 covers 15 bases. The V gene end was trimmed by 0 bases and the J gene end by 5 bases; junction bases not matched to a gene: 9. This CDR3 has 18 residues. Looked up from germline, CDR1 is SGHRS and CDR2 is YFSETQ. CDR3 bases: TGCGCCAGCAGCTTGGAAGGACTAGCGGGGGGGCGTGAGGACGAGCAGTACTTC. Translating gives CASSLEGLAGGREDEQYF.

The CDR3 region is CASSRTGTLWHEQYF. DNA of the CDR3: TGTGCCAGCAGCCGGACAGGAACCTTGTGGCACGAGCAGTACTTC. The genes are TRBV7-9 and TRBJ2-7; 7 positions match TRBD1. CDR1 is SEHNR and CDR2 is FQNEAQ in the germline V gene (reference sequence). The CDR3 runs 15 residues. The trim removed 5 bases at V and 5 bases at J, leaving 12 bases unmatched.

The chain is built from TRBV7-9 and TRBJ1-5; 9 bases are a match to TRBD1. The CDR3 has 18 residues. J gave up 1 base and V 0 bases, and 7 bases lay outside the gene matches. Germline CDR1 is SEHNR and CDR2 is FQNEAQ (reference sequence). CDR3 amino acids: CASSLAQGQGGSNQPQHF. The DNA for the CDR3 is TGTGCCAGCAGCTTAGCTCAGGGACAGGGAGGGAGCAATCAGCCCCAGCATTTT.

The rearrangement joins TRBV7-2 to TRBJ2-5; D unclear. Trimming cost V 1 base and J 1 base, with 10 bases left between them. This CDR3 has 15 residues. CDR1 is SGHTA and CDR2 is FQGNSA in the germline V gene. CDR3 protein: CASSLDPGIQETQYF. In DNA form, the CDR3 reads TGTGCCAGCAGCTTAGATCCGGGTATCCAAGAGACCCAGTACTTC.